This TCR beta chain was sequenced for a study of blood T cell repertoires in COVID-19. For the study at large: COVID-19 samples from acute and convalescent phases originated in the United States, Italy and Spain. The cDNA or gDNA used as material had been derived from T cells, B-cell-depleted T cells, or PBMCs.

Original analysis: Reference gene primer amplification in the assay estimated nucleated cell counts. Sequencing was performed with immunoSEQ multiplex PCR; in TCRdb, only in-frame clones are kept and a portion is missing. That table supplies the V and J calls and clone size; D and trimming were determined from the DNA. Seen here are around 290,000 clones, 70% to 90% observed once, and the top ten hold around 12%. Seattle patient enrollment occurred during active infection, with longitudinal follow-up thereafter. CDR3 length: 16 amino acids. CDR1 is SGHNT, CDR2 YYREEE, per germline (reference sequence). Germline trimming cut 3 bases from V and 2 bases from J; bases unmatched to any gene: 7.

The chain joins TRBV5-4 to TRBJ2-3; TRBD1 agrees at 9 bases. The receptor was isolated from a woman in her 70s with COVID-19, enrolled during active disease. Sequencing was done on a sample of peripheral blood. In nucleotides, the CDR3 is TGTGCCAGCAGCTCCAGACAGGGGGTGTCCACAGATACGCAGTATTTT. This encodes CASSSRQGVSTDTQYF.